These 29 T cell receptor beta chains were all obtained from the same sample, sequenced in a study of blood T cell repertoires in COVID-19. Sequenced by immunoSEQ multiplex PCR; TCRdb stores in-frame clones only, minus some. The sample holds just over 350,000 clones, approximately 84% seen once. Sequencing input: PBMCs or T cells enriched from blood (not recorded which). Every receptor here comes from a woman between 25 and 40 years old who had recovered from COVID-19.

This clone was detected only once. The chain recombines TRBV28 with TRBJ1-4, with 10 positions matching TRBD1. The CDR3 spans 16 residues. From germline, CDR1 is MDHEN and CDR2 SYDVKM. V lost 5 bases and J lost 8; bases outside the gene matches: 11. CDR3 region: CASSRLRTGGIEKLFF. The CDR3 nucleotides are TGTGCCAGCAGTCGACTTAGGACAGGGGGTATCGAAAAACTGTTTTTT.

This chain connects TRBV7-9 to TRBJ1-2; a weak D match, TRBD1 (6 bases). Per germline, CDR1 SEHNR and CDR2 FQNEAQ (reference sequence). This CDR3 has 13 amino acids. V lost 1 base and J 6 bases, leaving 9 bases between the germline ends. The CDR3 protein is CASSLVQGHGYTF. CDR3 bases: TGTGCCAGCAGCTTAGTACAGGGTCATGGCTACACCTTC. Using reference TRBV7-9 and TRBJ1-2 for the parts outside the CDR3, the full variable domain is DTGVSQNPRHKITKRGQNVTFRCDPISEHNRLYWYRQTLGQGPEFLTYFQNEAQLEKSRLLSDRFSAERPKGSFSTLEIQRTEQGDSAMYLCASSLVQGHGYTFGSGTRLTVV.

This sequence joins TRBV15 and TRBJ2-3; tentatively, D is TRBD1 (6 bases). V lost 2 bases, J lost 4 bases, and 19 bases lay in between. Germline loops: CDR1 LNHNV, CDR2 YYDKDF (reference sequence). This CDR3 is built from 17 residues. CDR3 sequence reads: CATSRPLQGTNADTQYF. The CDR3 DNA reads TGTGCCACCAGCAGACCACTACAGGGAACTAATGCAGATACGCAGTATTTT.

The chain uses TRBV4-2 and TRBJ2-7; 8 bases map to TRBD2. The CDR3 sequence is 14 residues long. V lost 2 bases, J lost 5 bases, and 5 bases stayed unmatched. Germline V lookup: CDR1 LGHNA, CDR2 YNFKEQ. CDR3 residues: CASSQKRESHEQYF. CDR3 nucleotides: TGTGCCAGCAGCCAAAAGCGGGAGTCCCACGAGCAGTACTTC.

The rearrangement uses TRBV5-4 and TRBJ2-5, with 15 bases lining up with TRBD2. CDR3 length: 15 amino acids. The germline CDR1 and CDR2 sequences are SGHNT and YYREEE (reference sequence). Germline trimming cut 4 bases from V and 5 bases from J; bases unmatched to any gene: 3. The CDR3 loop reads CASSRGLAGGETQYF. The CDR3 nucleotides are TGTGCCAGCAGCCGGGGACTAGCGGGAGGTGAGACCCAGTACTTC.

The V call is TRBV7-3, the J call TRBJ1-1; D possibly corresponds to TRBD1 (5 bases). Between the trimmed V and J ends, which lost 5 bases and 2 bases, there was a span of 12 bases. Germline V lookup: CDR1 SGHTA, CDR2 FQGTGA. This CDR3 has 14 residues. CDR3 nucleotide sequence: TGTGCCAGCAGCGGATGGACAAGAAACACTGAAGCTTTCTTT. Translating gives CASSGWTRNTEAFF.

The genes are TRBV24-1 and TRBJ1-2, with D unclear. Trimming cost V 12 bases and J 8 bases, with 24 bases left between them. The germline gives CDR1 KGHDR, CDR2 SFDVKD. This CDR3 contains 14 residues. The CDR3 coding sequence is TGTGCCTCTAAAAATACGGAGGGAACACGCGGCTACACCTTC. Its protein product is CASKNTEGTRGYTF.

The rearrangement links TRBV12-5 to TRBJ2-3, with D possibly being TRBD2 (5 bases). CDR3 length: 15 residues. Germline assignment: CDR1 LGHNT and CDR2 FRNRAP. The V gene lost 1 base and the J gene lost 4 bases, with 12 bases spanning the gap. This CDR3 is CASGLGNSRADTQYF. The CDR3, as DNA: TGTGCTAGTGGTTTGGGCAACTCGAGGGCAGATACGCAGTATTTT.

This clone is a singleton in its sample. The chain has TRBV15 and TRBJ1-1; TRBD1 matches 9 bases. With V trimmed by 10 bases and J by 1 base, 4 bases remained unmatched. Germline loops: CDR1 LNHNV, CDR2 YYDKDF (reference sequence). The length of the CDR3 is 13 residues. The CDR3 DNA reads TGTGCCATTACGACAGGGGGGAACACTGAAGCTTTCTTT. Protein sequence: CAITTGGNTEAFF.

This clone was counted once. The chain is built from TRBV19 and TRBJ1-5; a possible D gene is TRBD1 (5 bases). This CDR3 is built from 16 residues. Trimming stripped 4 bases from V and 2 bases from J, with 15 bases between. CDR1 LNHDA and CDR2 SQIVND come from the germline V gene (reference sequence). This chain's CDR3 is CASSTWGLSGNQPQHF. The CDR3 region has the DNA TGTGCCAGTAGTACCTGGGGCCTCAGCGGCAATCAGCCCCAGCATTTT.

This clone has more than one count but fewer than ten. The CDR3 reads CASSPDTGTGFYEQYF. The DNA for the CDR3 is TGTGCCAGCAGTCCCGACACCGGGACAGGCTTCTACGAGCAGTACTTC. The V and J genes are TRBV25-1 and TRBJ2-7; 8 bases are shared with TRBD1. The trim removed 5 bases at V and 3 bases at J, leaving 12 bases unmatched. Germline CDR1 reads MGHDK; CDR2 reads SYGVNS. The CDR3 covers 16 residues.

The CDR3 sequence: CASSPLIQGSSYNEQFF. CDR3 nucleotide sequence: TGTGCCAGCAGCCCCTTAATACAGGGGAGCTCCTACAATGAGCAGTTCTTC. The chain uses TRBV9 and TRBJ2-1; TRBD1 matches at 7 bases. V was clipped by 4 bases and J by 0 bases; unmatched bases: 10. The CDR3 is 17 residues long. The germline gives CDR1 SGDLS, CDR2 YYNGEE.

This clone was seen only a few times. In DNA form, the CDR3 reads TGCGCCAGCAGCGCCGGGACAGGGGCTAATCAGCCCCAGCATTTT. Translation: CASSAGTGANQPQHF. The chain links TRBV5-1 to TRBJ1-5; TRBD1 matches 10 bases. J gave up 4 bases and V 4 bases, and 5 bases lay outside the gene matches. In germline, CDR1 is SGHRS, CDR2 YFSETQ. The CDR3 is 15 residues long.

This clone appeared a few times. The CDR3 sequence: CASSRSRAQPQHF. The CDR3 DNA sequence: TGTGCCAGTAGTAGGTCGAGGGCTCAGCCCCAGCATTTT. The chain uses TRBV19 and TRBJ1-5, with D hard to call. Trimming shortened V by 4 bases and J by 6 bases, and 10 bases separated the two germline ends. The CDR3 is 13 amino acids. Germline V lookup: CDR1 LNHDA, CDR2 SQIVND (reference sequence).

The V and J genes are TRBV19 and TRBJ2-1; 10 positions match TRBD1. Looked up from germline, CDR1 is LNHDA and CDR2 is SQIVND (reference sequence). Losses at the gene ends were 6 bases for V and 7 bases for J; bases not matched to a gene: 9. There are 15 residues in the CDR3. In DNA, the CDR3 is TGTGCCAGTAGCCCTGACAGGGGGCCCACAAATGAGCAGTTCTTC. It is translated as CASSPDRGPTNEQFF. The full variable domain, completed using reference TRBV19 and TRBJ2-1, is DGGITQSPKYLFRKEGQNVTLSCEQNLNHDAMYWYRQDPGQGLRLIYYSQIVNDFQKGDIAEGYSVSREKKESFPLTVTSAQKNPTAFYLCASSPDRGPTNEQFFGPGTRLTVL.

The gene calls are TRBV5-1 and TRBJ2-1, with D possibly TRBD2 on 5 matching bases. Trimming shortened V by 1 base and J by 6 bases, and 8 bases separated the two germline ends. Germline assignment: CDR1 SGHRS and CDR2 YFSETQ. The CDR3 has 13 amino acids. The CDR3 nucleotides are TGCGCCAGCAGCTTGACGGGAAGCAATGAGCAGTTCTTC. This gives the protein CASSLTGSNEQFF. Complete variable domain (other parts from reference TRBV5-1 and TRBJ2-1): KAGVTQTPRYLIKTRGQQVTLSCSPISGHRSVSWYQQTPGQGLQFLFEYFSETQRNKGNFPGRFSGRQFSNSRSEMNVSTLELGDSALYLCASSLTGSNEQFFGPGTRLTVL.

This chain uses TRBV24-1 with TRBJ2-5; possible D gene TRBD2, 6 bases. There are 15 residues in the CDR3. Trimming took 5 bases from V and 0 from J, leaving 12 bases between them. Germline CDR1 KGHDR, CDR2 SFDVKD. In DNA form, the CDR3 reads TGTGCCACCAGTGGTACTCGGGGGTACCAAGAGACCCAGTACTTC. This sequence encodes CATSGTRGYQETQYF.

V and J are TRBV5-4 and TRBJ2-3; tentatively, D is TRBD1 (6 bases). Trimming removed 4 bases at V and 0 bases at J, with 12 bases between. CDR3 size: 15 residues. Germline-derived CDR1 and CDR2 are SGHNT and YYREEE (reference sequence). The CDR3 loop reads CASSLKTGSTDTQYF. CDR3 bases: TGTGCCAGCAGCCTCAAGACAGGAAGCACAGATACGCAGTATTTT.

The chain joins TRBV2 to TRBJ2-7; weak D call: TRBD2 (5 bases). Germline V lookup: CDR1 SNHLY, CDR2 FYNNEI. This CDR3 comprises 14 residues. V lost 7 bases, J lost 3 bases, and 16 bases lay in between. CDR3 sequence (DNA): TGTGCCAGCACGAAGGGCCGGGAAAACTACGAGCAGTACTTC. Translation: CASTKGRENYEQYF.

The rearrangement uses TRBV27 and TRBJ2-1, with D perhaps matching TRBD2 (6 bases). Germline CDR1 reads MNHEY; CDR2 reads SMNVEV (reference sequence). This CDR3 contains 16 residues. The germline V and J ends were trimmed by 6 bases and 4 bases, with 19 bases remaining between them. CDR3 nucleotide sequence: TGTGCCAGCAGGTCGCCCTCCCGGGAGAGGTACAATGAGCAGTTCTTC. Its protein product is CASRSPSRERYNEQFF.

V and J are TRBV4-2 and TRBJ1-1, with D unresolved. Germline V gives CDR1 LGHNA, CDR2 YNFKEQ. Trimming left V 1 base short and J 6 bases short, with 12 bases between. This CDR3 comprises 14 residues. The CDR3 sequence is CASSQVISQPEAFF. CDR3 DNA: TGTGCCAGCAGCCAAGTTATTAGCCAGCCTGAAGCTTTCTTT.

The chain couples TRBV5-4 to TRBJ2-5; 7 bases are shared with TRBD1. Germline assignment: CDR1 SGHNT and CDR2 YYREEE (reference sequence). The ends lost 0 bases at V and 6 bases at J; junction bases unmatched: 2. The CDR3 totals 13 residues. CDR3 loop: CASSLGQGKTQYF. The CDR3 region has the DNA TGTGCCAGCAGCTTGGGACAGGGAAAGACCCAGTACTTC. The variable domain in full, with the rest retrieved from reference TRBV5-4 and TRBJ2-5, is ETGVTQSPTHLIKTRGQQVTLRCSSQSGHNTVSWYQQALGQGPQFIFQYYREEENGRGNFPPRFSGLQFPNYSSELNVNALELDDSALYLCASSLGQGKTQYFGPGTRLLVL.

The chain has TRBV28 and TRBJ1-4, with D hard to call. Per the germline V gene, CDR1 is MDHEN and CDR2 is SYDVKM. Trimming took 6 bases from V and 6 from J, leaving 5 bases between them. The CDR3 is 11 amino acids. CDR3 amino acids: CASRRDEKLFF. CDR3 DNA: TGTGCCAGCAGGAGGGATGAAAAACTGTTTTTT. Filled out from reference TRBV28 and TRBJ1-4, the complete variable domain reads DVKVTQSSRYLVKRTGEKVFLECVQDMDHENMFWYRQDPGLGLRLIYFSYDVKMKEKGDIPEGYSVSREKKERFSLILESASTNQTSMYLCASRRDEKLFFGSGTQLSVL.

About this clone: Germline and junction disagree at one end, which may indicate a read error. V gene TRBV7-6 combines with J gene TRBJ1-1; D is ambiguous. Germline V CDR1 and CDR2: SGHVS, FNYEAQ. The CDR3 covers 14 residues. The CDR3 reads CASSLGEWNSEAFF. The CDR3, as DNA: TGTGCCAGCAGCTTAGGGGAGTGGAACTCTGAAGCTTTCTTT.

This clone was counted a single time. The gene calls are TRBV7-9 and TRBJ1-2; D may be TRBD1 (6 bases). Germline V gene sequence: CDR1 SEHNR, CDR2 FQNEAQ (reference sequence). Trimming took 2 bases from V and 8 from J, leaving 12 bases between them. This CDR3 is 13 amino acids long. DNA of the CDR3: TGTGCCAGCAGCTTAATGGGGGCAGGGGGCTACACCTTC. Its protein is CASSLMGAGGYTF.

In this sample, this clone turned up a few times. The genes are TRBV11-2 and TRBJ1-1; 8 bases fit TRBD1. Germline assignment: CDR1 SGHAT and CDR2 FQNNGV. This CDR3 region has 13 residues. V gave up 5 bases and J gave up 8 bases; unmatched junction bases: 7. The CDR3 reads CASSLTGVPEAFF. CDR3 sequence (DNA): TGTGCCAGCAGCCTGACAGGGGTTCCCGAAGCTTTCTTT.

The chain recombines TRBV5-8 with TRBJ2-7; the match to TRBD1 covers 10 bases. CDR1 and CDR2 (germline): SGHTS, YDEGEE. CDR3 length equals 14 residues. Trimming cost V 5 bases and J 7 bases; bases outside gene matches: 9. As DNA, the CDR3 is TGTGCCAGCAGTCGGGGGACAGGGGAGGAAGAGCAGTACTTC. This codes for CASSRGTGEEEQYF.

This sequence joins TRBV19 and TRBJ1-2, with TRBD1 matching 9 bases. With 3 bases clipped from V and 7 bases from J, the junction kept 9 bases outside the gene matches. Germline assignment: CDR1 LNHDA and CDR2 SQIVND (reference sequence). CDR3 length: 15 amino acids. This CDR3 is CASSIPVTGGAGYTF. Written as DNA, the CDR3 is TGTGCCAGTAGTATCCCCGTCACAGGGGGCGCTGGCTACACCTTC.

The genes are TRBV27 and TRBJ2-5; 8 bases line up with TRBD2. J gave up 3 bases and V 5 bases, and 2 bases lay outside the gene matches. CDR3 length equals 13 residues. Germline values: CDR1 MNHEY, CDR2 SMNVEV (reference sequence). The CDR3 protein is CASSPRGEETQYF. The DNA of the CDR3 is TGTGCCAGCAGTCCGCGGGGGGAAGAGACCCAGTACTTC.